This is a list of T cell receptor beta chains from one sample in a study of metastatic and nonmetastatic thyroid tumors. TCRdb called clones again from the PCR reads with MiXCR. The sample includes 31,000 or so clones, 25% to 30% of them seen just once. The sample was blood. The receptors originated from a female donor with papillary thyroid cancer or a benign thyroid nodule (not recorded which). Some clones in this sample may be carry-over from other donors' samples. The CDR3 runs from the conserved cysteine through the conserved F or W. The order of the fields is CDR3 length, D gene, J gene, V gene, clone size, CDR3 protein, CDR3 DNA. D genes are given only for firm matches. Size is stated for part of the rows, as once, few or many counts, or as a class when the clone is expanded.

length: 15
D: NA
J: TRBJ1-2
V: TRBV6-6
size: few
CDR3: CASSYSTGGAYGYTF
DNA: TGTGCCAGCAGTTACTCGACCGGGGGCGCCTATGGCTACACCTTC

length: 14
D: NA
J: TRBJ2-1
V: TRBV30
size: NA
CDR3: CACLLPGHANEQFF
DNA: TGTGCCTGCCTTCTCCCGGGACACGCAAATGAGCAGTTCTTC

length: 14
D: NA
J: TRBJ1-1
V: TRBV18
size: many
CDR3: CASSPGGAGTEAFF
DNA: TGTGCCAGCTCACCAGGGGGGGCGGGCACTGAAGCTTTCTTT

length: 16
D: TRBD1
J: TRBJ2-1
V: TRBV3-1
size: NA
CDR3: CASSQDEGAPYNEQFF
DNA: TGTGCCAGCAGCCAAGATGAGGGGGCCCCCTACAATGAGCAGTTCTTC

length: 16
D: NA
J: TRBJ2-7
V: TRBV6-6
size: medium-sized
CDR3: CASSYKKAGRTYEQYF
DNA: TGTGCCAGCAGTTACAAGAAGGCGGGCCGCACCTACGAGCAGTACTTC

length: 14
D: NA
J: TRBJ2-7
V: TRBV5-1
size: NA
CDR3: CASSSDLNSYEQYF
DNA: TGCGCCAGCAGCTCGGACCTTAACTCCTACGAGCAGTACTTC

length: 16
D: TRBD2
J: TRBJ2-7
V: TRBV7-2
size: medium-sized
CDR3: CASSLSELAGSYEQYF
DNA: TGTGCCAGCAGCTTATCGGAGCTAGCGGGATCCTACGAGCAGTACTTC

length: 14
D: NA
J: TRBJ1-1
V: TRBV4-1
size: NA
CDR3: CASSHDAGNTEAFF
DNA: TGCGCCAGCAGCCATGATGCAGGGAACACTGAAGCTTTCTTT

length: 13
D: NA
J: TRBJ1-6
V: TRBV27
size: medium-sized
CDR3: CASKSTGLSPLHF
DNA: TGTGCCAGCAAATCGACAGGCCTTTCACCCCTCCACTTT

length: 12
D: NA
J: TRBJ2-7
V: TRBV15
size: few
CDR3: CATSSQGYEQYF
DNA: TGTGCCACCAGCAGCCAAGGCTACGAGCAGTACTTC

length: 15
D: NA
J: TRBJ2-7
V: TRBV20-1
size: NA
CDR3: CSAPPVGGAAHEQYF
DNA: TGCAGTGCCCCCCCGGTGGGAGGTGCGGCCCACGAGCAGTACTTC

length: 15
D: NA
J: TRBJ1-4
V: TRBV6-5
size: NA
CDR3: CASSYSRRSDEKLFF
DNA: TGTGCCAGCAGTTACTCGAGGAGGTCTGATGAAAAACTGTTTTTT

length: 13
D: NA
J: TRBJ1-1
V: TRBV25-1
size: many
CDR3: CASSNFRNTEAFF
DNA: TGTGCCAGCAGTAACTTTCGAAACACTGAAGCTTTCTTT

length: 13
D: TRBD2
J: TRBJ2-3
V: TRBV5-6
size: many
CDR3: CSWSSGRVDTQYF
DNA: TGCTCTTGGTCTAGCGGGAGAGTAGATACGCAGTATTTT

length: 15
D: NA
J: TRBJ1-3
V: TRBV7-2
size: NA
CDR3: CASSPQGGSGNTIYF
DNA: TGTGCCAGCAGCCCACAAGGGGGGAGTGGAAACACCATATATTTT

length: 16
D: NA
J: TRBJ2-1
V: TRBV12-3/TRBV12-4
size: few
CDR3: CASKLGRRWRHNEQFF
DNA: TGTGCCAGCAAGCTGGGACGCCGGTGGCGGCACAATGAGCAGTTCTTC

length: 11
D: NA
J: TRBJ2-7
V: TRBV6-1
size: few
CDR3: CASRSLGEQYF
DNA: TGTGCCAGCAGATCTTTGGGCGAGCAGTACTTC

length: 12
D: NA
J: TRBJ2-2
V: TRBV10-1
size: NA
CDR3: CATKGNTGELFF
DNA: TGCGCCACCAAAGGGAACACCGGGGAGCTGTTTTTT

length: 15
D: NA
J: TRBJ2-7
V: TRBV9
size: many
CDR3: CASSVGIGAQYEQYF
DNA: TGTGCCAGCAGCGTAGGTATTGGGGCCCAATACGAGCAGTACTTC

length: 16
D: NA
J: TRBJ2-3
V: TRBV12-3/TRBV12-4
size: few
CDR3: CASSLVGRGRSDTQYF
DNA: TGTGCCAGCAGTTTAGTCGGCAGGGGACGTTCAGATACGCAGTATTTT

length: 18
D: TRBD2
J: TRBJ2-3
V: TRBV28
size: few
CDR3: CASSWSPLAGVPTDTQYF
DNA: TGTGCCAGCAGTTGGTCCCCTCTAGCGGGAGTTCCCACAGATACGCAGTATTTT

length: 12
D: NA
J: TRBJ1-3
V: TRBV7-9
size: medium-sized
CDR3: CASHGSGNTIYF
DNA: TGTGCCAGCCATGGCTCTGGAAACACCATATATTTT

length: 11
D: NA
J: TRBJ1-2
V: TRBV19
size: NA
CDR3: CASSENYGYTF
DNA: TGTGCCAGTAGCGAGAACTATGGCTACACCTTC

length: 15
D: NA
J: TRBJ2-7
V: TRBV28
size: NA
CDR3: CASSFDSVGGEEQYF
DNA: TGTGCCAGCAGTTTTGATTCGGTGGGGGGCGAGGAGCAGTACTTC

length: 15
D: TRBD1
J: TRBJ1-6
V: TRBV7-7
size: few
CDR3: CAVPSGTGDNSPLHF
DNA: TGTGCTGTCCCCTCCGGGACAGGGGACAATTCACCCCTCCACTTT

length: 13
D: NA
J: TRBJ2-1
V: TRBV6-5
size: medium-sized
CDR3: CASSYRLYNEQFF
DNA: TGTGCCAGCAGTTACCGCCTCTACAATGAGCAGTTCTTC

length: 13
D: NA
J: TRBJ1-2
V: TRBV7-8
size: NA
CDR3: CASSLAGRDGYTF
DNA: TGTGCCAGCAGCTTAGCGGGGAGGGATGGCTACACCTTC

length: 14
D: NA
J: TRBJ2-1
V: TRBV6-5
size: NA
CDR3: CASSYWGGADEQFF
DNA: TGTGCCAGCAGTTACTGGGGGGGGGCAGATGAGCAGTTCTTC

length: 15
D: TRBD1
J: TRBJ2-3
V: TRBV4-1
size: NA
CDR3: CASSSLDRGRDTQYF
DNA: TGCGCCAGCAGCTCCCTGGACAGGGGTCGGGATACGCAGTATTTT

length: 17
D: NA
J: TRBJ1-5
V: TRBV20-1
size: NA
CDR3: CSARDLGGINSNQPQHF
DNA: TGCAGTGCTAGAGATCTTGGGGGAATAAATAGCAATCAGCCCCAGCATTTT

length: 16
D: TRBD2
J: TRBJ2-1
V: TRBV24-1
size: many
CDR3: CATSDETSGSSNEQFF
DNA: TGTGCCACCAGTGATGAGACTAGCGGGAGTTCCAATGAGCAGTTCTTC

length: 11
D: NA
J: TRBJ2-3
V: TRBV29-1
size: many
CDR3: CSVSVADTQYF
DNA: TGCAGCGTCTCCGTAGCAGATACGCAGTATTTT

length: 15
D: NA
J: TRBJ2-1
V: TRBV6-6
size: few
CDR3: CASSYLRDSRNEQFF
DNA: TGTGCCAGCAGTTACCTCCGGGACTCGCGCAATGAGCAGTTCTTC

length: 12
D: NA
J: TRBJ2-2
V: TRBV3-1
size: NA
CDR3: CASSPQGGELFF
DNA: TGTGCCAGCAGCCCGCAGGGCGGGGAGCTGTTTTTT

length: 13
D: TRBD2
J: TRBJ2-2
V: TRBV30
size: few
CDR3: CAWTPRGAGELFF
DNA: TGTGCCTGGACTCCCCGGGGGGCCGGGGAGCTGTTTTTT

length: 16
D: NA
J: TRBJ1-5
V: TRBV6-5
size: many
CDR3: CASSYSSNRKNQPQHF
DNA: TGTGCCAGCAGTTACTCGAGTAACAGGAAGAATCAGCCCCAGCATTTT

length: 14
D: NA
J: TRBJ2-7
V: TRBV19
size: few
CDR3: CATQRSPSSYEQYF
DNA: TGTGCCACCCAAAGATCTCCTTCCTCCTACGAGCAGTACTTC

length: 12
D: NA
J: TRBJ2-7
V: TRBV28
size: NA
CDR3: CASSPQGYEQYF
DNA: TGTGCCAGCAGTCCGCAGGGCTACGAGCAGTACTTC

length: 14
D: NA
J: TRBJ2-7
V: TRBV27
size: few
CDR3: CASRLKGGSYEQYF
DNA: TGTGCCAGCAGACTTAAGGGGGGCTCCTACGAGCAGTACTTC

length: 16
D: TRBD2
J: TRBJ2-3
V: TRBV7-2
size: once
CDR3: CASSLGRLAGGDTQYF
DNA: TGTGCCAGCAGCTTAGGGCGCCTAGCGGGGGGAGATACGCAGTATTTT

length: 12
D: NA
J: TRBJ1-1
V: TRBV6-5
size: few
CDR3: CASSYPLSEAFF
DNA: TGTGCCAGCAGTTACCCCCTTTCTGAAGCTTTCTTT

length: 13
D: NA
J: TRBJ2-7
V: TRBV6-5
size: few
CDR3: CASSYSSYHEQYF
DNA: TGTGCCAGCAGTTACTCTTCCTACCACGAGCAGTACTTC

length: 13
D: NA
J: TRBJ2-7
V: TRBV2
size: few
CDR3: CASSELAPYEQYF
DNA: TGTGCCAGCAGTGAGCTAGCCCCCTACGAGCAGTACTTC

length: 16
D: TRBD1
J: TRBJ2-1
V: TRBV7-9
size: many
CDR3: CASSPRAGGIHNEQFF
DNA: TGTGCCAGCAGCCCCCGGGCAGGGGGAATACACAATGAGCAGTTCTTC

length: 12
D: NA
J: TRBJ2-1
V: TRBV18
size: many
CDR3: CASSPYISEQFF
DNA: TGTGCCAGCTCACCTTACATATCGGAGCAGTTCTTC

length: 14
D: NA
J: TRBJ1-2
V: TRBV2
size: medium-sized
CDR3: CASRVGGLGYGYTF
DNA: TGTGCCAGCAGGGTCGGGGGGCTGGGCTATGGCTACACCTTC

length: 14
D: NA
J: TRBJ1-2
V: TRBV28
size: NA
CDR3: CASSPHDGAQGYTF
DNA: TGTGCCAGCAGTCCACATGACGGCGCCCAGGGCTACACCTTC

length: 17
D: TRBD1
J: TRBJ1-1
V: TRBV7-8
size: NA
CDR3: CASSPSGGTRGFAEAFF
DNA: TGTGCCAGCAGCCCTAGTGGAGGGACCAGGGGGTTCGCTGAAGCTTTCTTT

length: 16
D: NA
J: TRBJ1-5
V: TRBV20-1
size: many
CDR3: CSARDPKDSHNQPQHF
DNA: TGCAGTGCTAGAGATCCTAAGGACTCCCACAATCAGCCCCAGCATTTT

length: 14
D: NA
J: TRBJ2-2
V: TRBV28
size: few
CDR3: CASSLFGAGGELFF
DNA: TGTGCCAGCAGTCTTTTCGGGGCGGGCGGGGAGCTGTTTTTT

length: 11
D: NA
J: TRBJ2-1
V: TRBV6-2/TRBV6-3
size: NA
CDR3: CAGGLLNEQFF
DNA: TGTGCCGGGGGCCTATTAAATGAGCAGTTCTTC

length: 13
D: NA
J: TRBJ1-1
V: TRBV28
size: few
CDR3: CASSTVGRTEAFF
DNA: TGTGCCAGCAGTACCGTCGGACGGACTGAAGCTTTCTTT

length: 15
D: TRBD1
J: TRBJ1-4
V: TRBV20-1
size: NA
CDR3: CSATAPGQDNEKLFF
DNA: TGCAGTGCCACAGCTCCGGGACAGGATAATGAAAAACTGTTTTTT

length: 16
D: TRBD2
J: TRBJ2-6
V: TRBV6-5
size: few
CDR3: CASSDSGGSGANVLTF
DNA: TGTGCCAGCAGTGACTCGGGGGGCTCTGGGGCCAACGTCCTGACTTTC

length: 16
D: NA
J: TRBJ2-7
V: TRBV6-5
size: few
CDR3: CASSYSRGTATYEQYF
DNA: TGTGCCAGCAGTTACTCCCGCGGGACGGCAACCTACGAGCAGTACTTC

length: 13
D: NA
J: TRBJ1-6
V: TRBV10-2
size: NA
CDR3: CASFPSGNSPLHF
DNA: TGCGCCAGCTTCCCAAGCGGTAATTCACCCCTCCACTTT

length: 13
D: NA
J: TRBJ1-2
V: TRBV12-3/TRBV12-4
size: medium-sized
CDR3: CASSFERNYGYTF
DNA: TGTGCCAGCAGTTTTGAAAGAAACTATGGCTACACCTTC

length: 11
D: NA
J: TRBJ2-7
V: TRBV2
size: NA
CDR3: CASRLLYEQYF
DNA: TGTGCCAGCAGGCTCTTGTACGAGCAGTACTTC

length: 12
D: NA
J: TRBJ2-7
V: TRBV2
size: few
CDR3: CASSENLYEQYF
DNA: TGTGCCAGCAGTGAAAATCTCTACGAGCAGTACTTC